Below, 26 T cell receptor beta chains from the same sample are listed, as sequenced in a study of CD8+CD57+ T cells in acquired aplastic anemia. CD8+CD57+ cell expansion had been shown by flow cytometry in patients chosen for sequencing. TCR beta VDJ and CDR3 were profiled, and genomic DNA was the template. TCRdb recomputed calls from the reads with MiXCR, one row per CDR3 protein. The sample holds around 200,000 distinct CDR3 sequences, less than 60% seen once. The material sequenced was sorted CD4+, CD8+, or CD8+CD57+ T cells (not recorded which) from PBMCs. The receptors here all came from a human donor with aplastic anemia.

In its sample, this clonotype was seen a few times. The CDR3 nucleotides are TGTGCCAGCAGCCCGGGAACTAACGAGCAGTACTTC. It codes for CASSPGTNEQYF. The V call is TRBV5-4, the J call TRBJ2-7, with D possibly being TRBD2 (5 bases). The germline V and J ends were trimmed by 4 bases and 5 bases, with 10 bases remaining between them. CDR1 is SGHNT, CDR2 YYREEE, per germline (reference sequence). This CDR3 is built from 12 residues.

This clonotype showed up just a few times. This sequence joins TRBV7-3 and TRBJ2-7; D remains unclear. The end of the DNA aligns better with TRBJ2-5, so the J call may be wrong. This CDR3 region has 13 residues. Germline assignment: CDR1 SGHTA and CDR2 FQGTGA. The chain's CDR3 is CASSLTYQETQYF. The CDR3 DNA follows: TGTGCCAGCAGCTTAACCTACCAAGAGACCCAGTACTTC.

To note about this clonotype: Germline and junction disagree at one end, which may indicate a read error. The chain uses TRBV7-7 and TRBJ2-5, with a tentative D call TRBD1 (6 bases). Germline CDR1 SSHAT, CDR2 FNYEAQ (reference sequence). The CDR3 covers 14 residues. CDR3: CASSLDSVLETQYF. In DNA form, the CDR3 reads TGTGCTAGCAGCTTGGACAGTGTATTGGAGACCCAGTACTTC. Full variable domain (remainder filled in from reference TRBV7-7 and TRBJ2-5): GAGVSQSPRYKVTKRGQDVTLRCDPISSHATLYWYQQALGQGPEFLTYFNYEAQPDKSGLPSDRFSAERPEGSISTLTIQRTEQRDSAMYRCASSLDSVLETQYFGPGTRLLVL.

This CDR3 reads CASSLEGQASQPQHF. CDR3 nucleotides: TGCGCCAGCAGCTTGGAGGGACAGGCGAGTCAGCCCCAGCATTTT. The chain is built from TRBV5-1 and TRBJ1-5, with 8 bases matching TRBD1. CDR3 length: 15 amino acids. The germline CDR1 and CDR2 sequences are SGHRS and YFSETQ. The J segment lost 6 bases and the V segment lost 0 bases, leaving 5 bases of the junction unmatched.

This clonotype was picked up many times. The chain is built from TRBV11-3 and TRBJ2-3, with TRBD2 as a possible D gene (5 bases). V was clipped by 0 bases and J by 3 bases, with 16 bases between them. Germline CDR1 reads SGHNT; CDR2 reads YENEEA. The length of the CDR3 is 17 residues. The CDR3 DNA reads as TGTGCCAGCAGCTTAGAAACCCGGGGTGGACGGACAGATACGCAGTATTTT. It is translated as CASSLETRGGRTDTQYF.

This clonotype came up a few times. The chain uses TRBV4-1 and TRBJ1-4; tentative D call: TRBD1 (5 bases). V shed 4 bases and J shed 0 bases, with 9 bases lying between them. The CDR3 is 15 amino acids. Germline CDR1 and CDR2: MGHRA and YSYEKL. The CDR3 DNA reads as TGCGCCAGCAGCCCTGACAGCTCAACTAATGAAAAACTGTTTTTT. Its protein is CASSPDSSTNEKLFF.

This chain connects TRBV20-1 to TRBJ2-7; D remains unclear. V dropped 6 bases and J dropped 3 bases, with 18 bases sitting between them. The CDR3 extends over 14 amino acids. CDR1 DFQATT and CDR2 SNEGSKA come from the germline V gene (reference sequence). CDR3 sequence: CSALDGRHIYEQYF. In DNA form, the CDR3 reads TGCAGTGCCCTAGACGGCCGCCACATCTACGAGCAGTACTTC.

The rearrangement joins TRBV19 to TRBJ1-2; TRBD1 is a possible D gene (6 bases). The CDR3 has 12 amino acids. Trimming stripped 6 bases from V and 4 bases from J, with 9 bases between. Germline CDR1 and CDR2: LNHDA and SQIVND (reference sequence). CDR3 nucleotide sequence: TGTGCCAGTAGGGGGACAAGCTATGGCTACACCTTC. As protein: CASRGTSYGYTF.

The J gene is TRBJ2-3, the V gene TRBV5-1; D not resolved. Trimming pared 0 bases from V and 6 bases from J, leaving 11 bases between. The CDR3 totals 14 residues. Germline V lookup: CDR1 SGHRS, CDR2 YFSETQ. The CDR3 loop reads CASSLAGLGDTQYF. The CDR3 coding sequence is TGCGCCAGCAGCTTGGCCGGTTTGGGGGATACGCAGTATTTT.

Details on this clonotype: One end of the junction varies from germline; a read error may be responsible. V usage is TRBV20-1 and J usage is TRBJ2-7, with 9 bases lining up with TRBD1. Germline-derived CDR1 and CDR2 are DFQATT and SNEGSKA (reference sequence). The CDR3 is 15 amino acids. In DNA form, the CDR3 reads TGCAGCGCTAGTGCCGGACAGGGGACACCATACGAGCAGTACTTC. This translates into CSASAGQGTPYEQYF.

The V and J genes are TRBV24-1 and TRBJ2-2, with D maybe TRBD1 (6 bases). V was clipped by 5 bases and J by 7 bases, with 10 bases between them. The germline V gene encodes CDR1 KGHDR and CDR2 SFDVKD. This CDR3 is 13 amino acids long. This CDR3 is CATSAGAGGELFF. CDR3 DNA sequence: TGTGCCACCAGTGCAGGGGCGGGCGGGGAGCTGTTTTTT.

Notes on this clonotype: Just one base apart from a much larger clone, this may be a read error. The CDR3 here is CASSLWTGGGEQYF. CDR3 nucleotide sequence: TGTGCCAGCAGCCTATGGACAGGGGGCGGTGAGCAGTACTTC. The V gene is TRBV2, the J gene TRBJ2-7; 11 nucleotides match TRBD1. The CDR3 consists of 14 residues. The germline V gene has CDR1 SNHLY and CDR2 FYNNEI. V dropped 6 bases and J dropped 7; count of bases not matched to a gene: 8.

This clonotype has just a few counts. The chain joins TRBV7-9 to TRBJ2-5, with D unclear. CDR1 SEHNR and CDR2 FQNEAQ come from the germline V gene (reference sequence). This CDR3 contains 15 residues. Trimming pared 2 bases from V and 5 bases from J, leaving 15 bases between. The CDR3 DNA follows: TGTGCCAGCAGCTTACCGCAGCACATGGGGGAGACCCAGTACTTC. Translated, it gives CASSLPQHMGETQYF.

This clonotype was seen at least ten times. The chain couples TRBV2 to TRBJ2-3; TRBD2 matches 12 bases. The CDR3 runs to 20 residues. Trimming removed 0 bases from V and 1 base from J; junction bases left unmatched: 11. Looked up from germline, CDR1 is SNHLY and CDR2 is FYNNEI. The CDR3 coding sequence is TGTGCCAGCAGTGAAGCGAGGCCTAGCGGGAGGGTGAGCGGCACAGATACGCAGTATTTT. It translates to CASSEARPSGRVSGTDTQYF.

J is TRBJ1-2 and V is TRBV4-1; 10 nucleotides match TRBD1. Germline-derived CDR1 and CDR2 are MGHRA and YSYEKL. The V segment lost 0 bases and the J segment 8 bases; nucleotides outside the gene matches: 6. The CDR3 runs to 15 residues. In DNA form, the CDR3 reads TGCGCCAGCAGCCAAGAGACAGGGGGCCTGAGCGGCTACACCTTC. This gives the protein CASSQETGGLSGYTF.

As concerns this clonotype: This may be a read error, as it is one base from a much larger clone. Without the conserved terminal phenylalanine or tryptophan, this CDR3 likely stems from a read error. The rearrangement links TRBV3-1 to TRBJ1-1; D gene uncertain. The V end was cut by 2 bases, the J end by 3 bases, with 1 base between. The length of the CDR3 is 11 residues. CDR1 is LGHDT and CDR2 is YNNKEL in the germline V gene (reference sequence). CDR3 nucleotides: TGTGCCAGCAGCCAACACACTGAAGCTTTCTCT. Its translation: CASSQHTEAFS.

This chain joins TRBV2 and TRBJ2-7; 11 nucleotides align to TRBD2. CDR3 length: 15 amino acids. V shed 3 bases, J shed 5 bases, and the junction held 6 bases outside the gene matches. CDR1 is SNHLY, CDR2 FYNNEI, per germline. CDR3 in amino acids: CASSDIAGGYDEQYF. The CDR3 DNA follows: TGTGCCAGCAGTGATATAGCGGGAGGGTATGACGAGCAGTACTTC. Full variable domain (missing parts from reference TRBV2 and TRBJ2-7): EPEVTQTPSHQVTQMGQEVILRCVPISNHLYFYWYRQILGQKVEFLVSFYNNEISEKSEIFDDQFSVERPDGSNFTLKIRSTKLEDSAMYFCASSDIAGGYDEQYFGPGTRLTVT.

The chain carries TRBV4-2 and TRBJ1-4, with 10 bases aligning to TRBD1. V was pared by 4 bases and J by 6 bases, with 8 bases of the junction left unmatched. CDR1 and CDR2 from the germline V gene are LGHNA and YNFKEQ. CDR3 length: 16 residues. The CDR3 sequence is CASSPSPGTGDEKLFF. The DNA of the CDR3 is TGTGCCAGCAGCCCCTCCCCGGGGACAGGGGATGAAAAACTGTTTTTT.

In its sample, this clonotype was seen many times. The chain recombines TRBV10-3 with TRBJ2-2; TRBD1 aligns across 10 bases. With V trimmed by 4 bases and J by 1 base, 0 bases remained unmatched. CDR1 and CDR2 from the germline V gene are ENHRY and SYGVKD. This CDR3 comprises 15 residues. The CDR3 DNA is TGTGCCATCAGTGGGACAGGGGGGAACACCGGGGAGCTGTTTTTT. It translates to CAISGTGGNTGELFF.

In its sample, this clonotype was seen a few times. This rearrangement joins TRBV11-2 to TRBJ2-5, with 9 positions matching TRBD2. The CDR3 runs to 17 residues. After removal of 4 bases from V and 6 bases from J, the junction contained 15 bases not matched to a gene. CDR1 SGHAT and CDR2 FQNNGV come from the germline V gene. The CDR3 sequence is CASSSPGSRGGRKTQYF. DNA for the CDR3: TGTGCCAGCAGCTCCCCGGGGTCGCGGGGGGGCCGTAAGACCCAGTACTTC.

V usage is TRBV10-3 and J usage is TRBJ1-5; TRBD1 matches at 7 bases. The V gene's germline CDR1 is ENHRY and CDR2 SYGVKD. V lost 7 bases, J lost 5 bases, and 5 bases stayed unmatched. The CDR3 consists of 13 residues. The CDR3 protein is CAITGTVDQPQHF. The CDR3 bases are TGTGCCATCACCGGGACAGTAGATCAGCCCCAGCATTTT.

The chain is built from TRBV7-9 and TRBJ2-1; either TRBD1 or TRBD2 may supply D (6 bases each). V was trimmed by 8 bases and J by 5 bases, leaving 13 bases between them. This CDR3 contains 13 residues. The germline CDR1 and CDR2 sequences are SEHNR and FQNEAQ (reference sequence). The CDR3 sequence: CASLGGRDNEQFF. Written as DNA, the CDR3 is TGTGCCAGCTTAGGGGGGAGAGACAATGAGCAGTTCTTC.

This clonotype was detected ten times or more. J is TRBJ1-1 and V is TRBV12-3 or TRBV12-4; the D is unclear. The length of the CDR3 is 13 residues. V was clipped by 4 bases and J by 2 bases, with 8 bases between them. The DNA of the CDR3 is TGTGCCAGCAGTTCGCAACGCAACACTGAAGCTTTCTTT. Its translation is CASSSQRNTEAFF.

This clonotype was seen ten or more times. CDR3 DNA sequence: TGTGCCAGCAGTGAGGCTGGCACAGATACGCAGTATTTT. Its protein product is CASSEAGTDTQYF. V is TRBV6-4 and J is TRBJ2-3; D is uncertain. V gave up 3 bases and J gave up 1 base, with 5 bases separating them. Germline loops: CDR1 MRHNA, CDR2 SNTAGT. The CDR3 contains 13 residues.

The sample holds many counts of this clonotype. CDR3 DNA: TGCAGTGCTCCCAGGGGGCTGAATCAGCCCCAGCATTTT. This sequence encodes CSAPRGLNQPQHF. V usage is TRBV20-1 and J usage is TRBJ1-5, with TRBD1 matching over 8 bases. Trimming removed 5 bases from V and 4 bases from J; junction bases left unmatched: 4. Germline CDR1 is DFQATT and CDR2 is SNEGSKA (reference sequence). The CDR3 runs 13 residues.

This clonotype was seen at least ten times. The chain carries TRBV7-8 and TRBJ2-7; the match to TRBD1 covers 10 bases. Germline-derived CDR1 and CDR2 are SGHVS and FQNEAQ. Trimming took 8 bases from V and 2 from J; bases not matched to a gene: 12. This CDR3 spans 16 amino acids. CDR3 in amino acids: CASAVVAGTGAYEQYF. In DNA form, the CDR3 reads TGTGCCAGCGCCGTGGTAGCCGGGACAGGGGCCTACGAGCAGTACTTC.